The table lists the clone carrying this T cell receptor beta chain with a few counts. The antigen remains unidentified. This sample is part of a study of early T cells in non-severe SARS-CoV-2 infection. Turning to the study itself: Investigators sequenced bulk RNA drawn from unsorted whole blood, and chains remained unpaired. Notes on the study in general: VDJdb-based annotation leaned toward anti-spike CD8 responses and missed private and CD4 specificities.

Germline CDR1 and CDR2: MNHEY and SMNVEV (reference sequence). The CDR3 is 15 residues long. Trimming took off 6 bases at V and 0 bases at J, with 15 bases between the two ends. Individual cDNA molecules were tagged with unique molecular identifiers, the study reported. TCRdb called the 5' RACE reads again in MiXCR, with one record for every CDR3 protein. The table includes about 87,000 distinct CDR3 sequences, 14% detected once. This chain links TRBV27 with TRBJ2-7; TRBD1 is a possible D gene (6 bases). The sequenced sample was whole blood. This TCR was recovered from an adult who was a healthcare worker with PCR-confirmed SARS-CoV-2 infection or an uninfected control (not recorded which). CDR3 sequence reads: CASRRTVASSYEQYF. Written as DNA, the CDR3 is TGTGCCAGCAGACGGACAGTCGCGAGCTCCTACGAGCAGTACTTC.